Following are 6 T cell receptor beta chains from one sample sequenced in a study of human T cells and chemical hapten exposure. Extraction yielded total RNA from whole blood (unfractionated). Using its own MiXCR run on the 5' RACE reads, TCRdb lists one record per CDR3 protein. The sample carries approximately 150,000 distinct CDR3 sequences, 4.1% recorded once. These TCRs come from a female donor in good health.

This clonotype was detected many times. In DNA form, the CDR3 reads TGTGCCAGCAGCTTAAACACCTACGAGCAGTACTTC. This encodes CASSLNTYEQYF. The chain uses TRBV5-5 and TRBJ2-7; no clear D gene. The ends were cut back, 2 bases at V and 2 bases at J, with 5 bases in the middle. Germline CDR1 is SGHKS and CDR2 is YYEKEE (reference sequence). CDR3 length: 12 residues.

This clonotype was recorded at least ten times. The chain recombines TRBV18 with TRBJ1-5, with TRBD1 matching over 10 bases. Germline V gene lookup returns CDR1 KGHSH and CDR2 LQKENI. This CDR3 has 15 amino acids. The J segment lost 5 bases and the V segment lost 5 bases, leaving 6 bases of the junction unmatched. The CDR3, as DNA: TGTGCCAGCTCATCCGACAGGGGGCTTGATCAGCCCCAGCATTTT. It codes for CASSSDRGLDQPQHF.

This clonotype was counted many times. At one end, the junction sequence differs from germline, possibly due to a read error. V is TRBV20-1 and J is TRBJ2-3; 12 bases match TRBD2. The CDR3 spans 19 residues. Germline V CDR1 and CDR2: DFQATT, SNEGSKA (reference sequence). The CDR3 loop reads CSARDSSGGGGLRTDTQYF. Here the CDR3 DNA reads TGCAGTGCTCGAGATTCTAGCGGGGGGGGGGGTCTTCGCACAGATACGCAGTATTTT.

This clonotype was counted ten times or more. V is TRBV20-1 and J is TRBJ1-1; tentatively, D is TRBD1 (6 bases). Trimming took off 7 bases at V and 2 bases at J, with 14 bases between the two ends. Germline V CDR1 and CDR2: DFQATT, SNEGSKA (reference sequence). This CDR3 has 13 amino acids. The CDR3 reads CSGRDRLNTEAFF. DNA for the CDR3: TGCAGTGGACGAGACAGGTTAAACACTGAAGCTTTCTTT.

This clonotype was seen repeatedly, ten times or more. The rearrangement uses TRBV28 and TRBJ2-7; maybe TRBD1 (7 bases). Per germline, CDR1 MDHEN and CDR2 SYDVKM. The CDR3 length is 15 residues. The germline V and J ends were trimmed by 4 bases and 5 bases, with 18 bases remaining between them. CDR3 sequence: CASSSSRGARHEQYF. The CDR3 region has the DNA TGTGCCAGCAGTTCCTCCAGGGGGGCGAGACACGAGCAGTACTTC.

This clonotype was counted many times. The rearrangement links TRBV5-6 to TRBJ1-1, with 7 bases fitting TRBD1. The CDR3 is made up of 16 amino acids. V shed 0 bases, J shed 3 bases, and the junction held 8 bases outside the gene matches. CDR1 and CDR2 from the germline V gene are SGHDT and YYEEEE. The CDR3 is CASSLVAGRGDTEAFF. CDR3 nucleotide sequence: TGTGCCAGCAGCTTGGTGGCGGGCAGGGGGGACACTGAAGCTTTCTTT.